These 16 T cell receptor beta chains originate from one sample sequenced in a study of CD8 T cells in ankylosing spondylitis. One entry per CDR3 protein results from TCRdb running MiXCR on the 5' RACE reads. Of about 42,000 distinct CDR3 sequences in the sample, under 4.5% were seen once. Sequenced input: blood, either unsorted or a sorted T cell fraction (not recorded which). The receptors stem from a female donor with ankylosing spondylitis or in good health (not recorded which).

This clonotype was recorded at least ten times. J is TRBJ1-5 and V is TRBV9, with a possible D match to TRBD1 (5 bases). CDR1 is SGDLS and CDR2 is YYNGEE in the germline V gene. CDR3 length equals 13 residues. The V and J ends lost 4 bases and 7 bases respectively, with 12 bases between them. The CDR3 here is CASSRGTEQPQHF. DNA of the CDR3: TGTGCCAGCAGCCGAGGGACGGAGCAGCCCCAGCATTTT. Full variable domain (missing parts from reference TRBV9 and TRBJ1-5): DSGVTQTPKHLITATGQRVTLRCSPRSGDLSVYWYQQSLDQGLQFLIQYYNGEERAKGNILERFSAQQFPDLHSELNLSSLELGDSALYFCASSRGTEQPQHFGDGTRLSIL.

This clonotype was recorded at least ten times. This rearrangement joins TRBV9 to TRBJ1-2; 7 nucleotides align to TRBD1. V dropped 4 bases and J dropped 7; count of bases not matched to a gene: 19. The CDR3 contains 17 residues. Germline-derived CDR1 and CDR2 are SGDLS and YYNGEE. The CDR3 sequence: CASSTFGTAEPAAGYTF. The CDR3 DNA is TGTGCCAGCAGCACATTTGGGACAGCCGAGCCCGCGGCTGGCTACACCTTC.

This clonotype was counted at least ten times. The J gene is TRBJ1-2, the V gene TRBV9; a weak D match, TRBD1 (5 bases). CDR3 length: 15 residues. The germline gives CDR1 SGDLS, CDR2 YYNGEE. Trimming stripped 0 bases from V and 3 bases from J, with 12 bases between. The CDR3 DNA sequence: TGTGCCAGCAGCGTAGAGCCAGGGAGTCACTATGGCTACACCTTC. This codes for CASSVEPGSHYGYTF. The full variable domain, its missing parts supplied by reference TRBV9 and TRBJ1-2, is DSGVTQTPKHLITATGQRVTLRCSPRSGDLSVYWYQQSLDQGLQFLIQYYNGEERAKGNILERFSAQQFPDLHSELNLSSLELGDSALYFCASSVEPGSHYGYTFGSGTRLTVV.

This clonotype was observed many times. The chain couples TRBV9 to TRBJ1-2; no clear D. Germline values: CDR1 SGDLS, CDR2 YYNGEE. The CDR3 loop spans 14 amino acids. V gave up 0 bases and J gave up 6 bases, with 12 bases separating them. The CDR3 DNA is TGTGCCAGCAGCGTAGAGGGAACGAGAGATGGCTACACCTTC. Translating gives CASSVEGTRDGYTF. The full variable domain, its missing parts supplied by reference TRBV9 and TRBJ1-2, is DSGVTQTPKHLITATGQRVTLRCSPRSGDLSVYWYQQSLDQGLQFLIQYYNGEERAKGNILERFSAQQFPDLHSELNLSSLELGDSALYFCASSVEGTRDGYTFGSGTRLTVV.

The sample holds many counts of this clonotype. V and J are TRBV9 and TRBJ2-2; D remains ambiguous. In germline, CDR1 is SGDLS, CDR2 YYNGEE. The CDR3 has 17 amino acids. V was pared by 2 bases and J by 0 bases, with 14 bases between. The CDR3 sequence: CASSVSPIPPNTGELFF. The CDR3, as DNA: TGTGCCAGCAGCGTTTCCCCGATACCCCCGAACACCGGGGAGCTGTTTTTT.

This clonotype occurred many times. This chain's CDR3 is CASSVDSVGPSNIQYF. CDR3 DNA: TGTGCCAGCAGCGTAGATAGTGTGGGGCCGTCCAACATTCAGTACTTC. The V gene is TRBV9, the J gene TRBJ2-4; TRBD1 might be the D (5 bases). This CDR3 is built from 16 residues. Germline V gene sequence: CDR1 SGDLS, CDR2 YYNGEE. Trimming stripped 0 bases from V and 7 bases from J, with 17 bases between.

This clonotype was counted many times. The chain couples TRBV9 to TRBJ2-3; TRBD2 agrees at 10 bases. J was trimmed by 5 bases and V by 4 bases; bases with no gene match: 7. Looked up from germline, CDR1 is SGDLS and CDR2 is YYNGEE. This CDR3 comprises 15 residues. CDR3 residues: CASSYSGGFGDTQYF. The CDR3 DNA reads TGTGCCAGCAGCTATAGCGGGGGGTTTGGAGATACGCAGTATTTT.

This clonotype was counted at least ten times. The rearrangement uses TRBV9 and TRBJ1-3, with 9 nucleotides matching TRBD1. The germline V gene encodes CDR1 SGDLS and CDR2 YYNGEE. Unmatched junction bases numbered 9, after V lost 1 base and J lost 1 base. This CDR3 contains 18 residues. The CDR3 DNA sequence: TGTGCCAGCAGCGTATCGACCCCGGGACAGGGTTCTGGAAACACCATATATTTT. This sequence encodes CASSVSTPGQGSGNTIYF.

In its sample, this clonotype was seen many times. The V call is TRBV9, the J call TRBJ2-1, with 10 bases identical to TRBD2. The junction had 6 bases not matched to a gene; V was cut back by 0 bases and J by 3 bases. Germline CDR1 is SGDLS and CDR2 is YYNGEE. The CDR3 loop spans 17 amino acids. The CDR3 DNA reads TGTGCCAGCAGCGTAGATCCTAGCGGGGGATTCTACAATGAGCAGTTCTTC. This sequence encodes CASSVDPSGGFYNEQFF. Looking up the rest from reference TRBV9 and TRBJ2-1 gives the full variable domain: DSGVTQTPKHLITATGQRVTLRCSPRSGDLSVYWYQQSLDQGLQFLIQYYNGEERAKGNILERFSAQQFPDLHSELNLSSLELGDSALYFCASSVDPSGGFYNEQFFGPGTRLTVL.

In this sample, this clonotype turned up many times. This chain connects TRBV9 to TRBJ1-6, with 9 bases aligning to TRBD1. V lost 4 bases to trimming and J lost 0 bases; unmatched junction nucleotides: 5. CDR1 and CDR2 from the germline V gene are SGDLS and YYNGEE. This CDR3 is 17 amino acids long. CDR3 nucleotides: TGTGCCAGCAGCAGCCCGACAGGGGGCTCCTATAATTCACCCCTCCACTTT. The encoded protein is CASSSPTGGSYNSPLHF.

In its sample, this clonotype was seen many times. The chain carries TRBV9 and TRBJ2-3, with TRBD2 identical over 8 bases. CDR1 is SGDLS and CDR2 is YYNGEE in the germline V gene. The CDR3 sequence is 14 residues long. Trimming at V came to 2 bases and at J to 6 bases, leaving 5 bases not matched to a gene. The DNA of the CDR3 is TGTGCCAGCAGCGTTACCGGGGGGGGCGATACGCAGTATTTT. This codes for CASSVTGGGDTQYF.

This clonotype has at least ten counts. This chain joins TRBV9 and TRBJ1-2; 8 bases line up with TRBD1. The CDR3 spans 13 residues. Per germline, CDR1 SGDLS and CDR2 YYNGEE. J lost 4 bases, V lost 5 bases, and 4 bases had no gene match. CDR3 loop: CASRNQGAYGYTF. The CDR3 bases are TGTGCCAGCAGAAATCAGGGGGCCTATGGCTACACCTTC.

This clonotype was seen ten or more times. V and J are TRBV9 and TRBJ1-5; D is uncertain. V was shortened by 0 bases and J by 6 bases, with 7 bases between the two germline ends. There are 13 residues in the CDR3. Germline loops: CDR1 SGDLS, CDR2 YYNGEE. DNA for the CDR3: TGTGCCAGCAGCGTAGACGTGGGTCAGCCCCAGCATTTT. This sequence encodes CASSVDVGQPQHF.

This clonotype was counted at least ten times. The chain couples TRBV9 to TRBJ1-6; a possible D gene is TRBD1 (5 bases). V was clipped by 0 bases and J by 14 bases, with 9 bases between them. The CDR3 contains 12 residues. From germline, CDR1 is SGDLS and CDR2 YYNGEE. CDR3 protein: CASSVGAGSLHF. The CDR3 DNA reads TGTGCCAGCAGCGTAGGGGCAGGGTCCCTCCACTTT.

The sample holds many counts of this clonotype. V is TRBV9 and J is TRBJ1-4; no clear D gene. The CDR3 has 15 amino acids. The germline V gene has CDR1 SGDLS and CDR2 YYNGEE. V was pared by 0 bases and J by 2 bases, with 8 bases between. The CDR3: CASSVDPITNEKLFF. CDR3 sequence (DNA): TGTGCCAGCAGCGTAGATCCGATTACTAATGAAAAACTGTTTTTT.

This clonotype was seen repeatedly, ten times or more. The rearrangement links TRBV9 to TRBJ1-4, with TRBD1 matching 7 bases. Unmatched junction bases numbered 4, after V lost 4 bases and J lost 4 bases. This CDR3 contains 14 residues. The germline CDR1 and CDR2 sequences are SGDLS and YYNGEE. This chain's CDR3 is CASSTRDSNEKLFF. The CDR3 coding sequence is TGTGCCAGCAGCACCCGGGACAGTAATGAAAAACTGTTTTTT.